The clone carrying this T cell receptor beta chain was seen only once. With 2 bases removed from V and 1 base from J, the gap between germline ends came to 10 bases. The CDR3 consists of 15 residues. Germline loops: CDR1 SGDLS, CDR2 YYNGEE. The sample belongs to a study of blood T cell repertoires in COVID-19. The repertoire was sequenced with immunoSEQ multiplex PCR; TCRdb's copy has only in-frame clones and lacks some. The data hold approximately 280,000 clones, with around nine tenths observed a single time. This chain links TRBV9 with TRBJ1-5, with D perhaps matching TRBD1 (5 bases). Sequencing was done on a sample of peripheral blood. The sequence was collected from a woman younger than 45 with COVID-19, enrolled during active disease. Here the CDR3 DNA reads TGTGCCAGCAGCGTTGGGGGGTTAAGCAATCAGCCCCAGCATTTT. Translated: CASSVGGLSNQPQHF. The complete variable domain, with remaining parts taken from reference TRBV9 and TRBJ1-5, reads DSGVTQTPKHLITATGQRVTLRCSPRSGDLSVYWYQQSLDQGLQFLIQYYNGEERAKGNILERFSAQQFPDLHSELNLSSLELGDSALYFCASSVGGLSNQPQHFGDGTRLSIL.